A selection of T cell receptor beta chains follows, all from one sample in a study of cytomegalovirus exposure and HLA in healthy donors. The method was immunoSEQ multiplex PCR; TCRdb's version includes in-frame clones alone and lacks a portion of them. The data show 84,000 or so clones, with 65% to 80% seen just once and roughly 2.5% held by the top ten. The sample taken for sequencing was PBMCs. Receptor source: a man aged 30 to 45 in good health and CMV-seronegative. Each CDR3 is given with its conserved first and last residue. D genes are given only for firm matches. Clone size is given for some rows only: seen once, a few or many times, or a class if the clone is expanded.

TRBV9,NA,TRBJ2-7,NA,CASSVEGGPPYEQYF,TGTGCCAGCAGCGTAGAAGGAGGTCCGCCCTACGAGCAGTACTTC
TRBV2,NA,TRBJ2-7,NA,CASSERGSLYEQYF,TGTGCCAGCAGTGAAAGGGGGTCTCTCTACGAGCAGTACTTC
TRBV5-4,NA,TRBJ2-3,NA,CASSLVGLARTDTQYF,TGTGCCAGCAGCTTGGTAGGCTTAGCCCGCACAGATACGCAGTATTTT
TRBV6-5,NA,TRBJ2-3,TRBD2,CASSSPGGDTQYF,TGTGCCAGCAGCTCCCCCGGGGGGGATACGCAGTATTTT
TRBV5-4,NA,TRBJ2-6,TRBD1,CASSCRQGAFSGANVLTF,TGTGCCAGCAGCTGCCGACAGGGGGCGTTTTCTGGGGCCAACGTCCTGACTTTC
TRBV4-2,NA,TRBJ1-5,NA,CASSQGQDNQPQHF,TGTGCCAGCAGCCAAGGGCAGGATAATCAGCCCCAGCATTTT
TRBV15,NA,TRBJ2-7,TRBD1,CATSRDPGQGYEQYF,TGTGCCACCAGCAGAGATCCCGGACAGGGCTACGAGCAGTACTTC
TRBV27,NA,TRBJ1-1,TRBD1,CASSLTGGNTEAFF,TGTGCCAGCAGTTTGACAGGGGGCAACACTGAAGCTTTCTTT
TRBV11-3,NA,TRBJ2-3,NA,CASSQYETGGTDTQYF,TGTGCCAGCAGCCAATATGAGACCGGGGGAACAGATACGCAGTATTTT
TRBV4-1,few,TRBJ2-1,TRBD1,CASSQPWTGQSYNEQFF,TGCGCCAGCAGCCAACCTTGGACAGGGCAATCCTACAATGAGCAGTTCTTC
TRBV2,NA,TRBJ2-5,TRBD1,CASSVTGGKETQYF,TGTGCCAGCAGTGTCACAGGGGGCAAAGAGACCCAGTACTTC
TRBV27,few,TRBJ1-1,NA,CASSLESSTEAFF,TGTGCCAGCAGTTTGGAGTCGTCCACTGAAGCTTTCTTT
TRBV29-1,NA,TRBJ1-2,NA,CSVEDSGGYGYTF,TGCAGCGTTGAAGATTCGGGGGGCTATGGCTACACCTTC
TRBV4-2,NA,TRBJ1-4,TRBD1,CASRRGTGDEKLFF,TGTGCCAGCAGAAGAGGGACAGGGGATGAAAAACTGTTTTTT
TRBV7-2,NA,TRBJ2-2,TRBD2,CASSFRGGLNTGELFF,TGTGCCAGCAGCTTCCGGGGGGGCCTGAACACCGGGGAGCTGTTTTTT